Listed below are T cell receptor beta chains from one sample, sequenced in a study of identical twins. TCRdb reprocessed the 5' RACE reads with MiXCR, giving one entry per CDR3 protein. The sample has approximately 500,000 distinct CDR3 sequences, roughly 15% seen once. In addition, the sample was reused for a study of yellow fever vaccine responses in identical twins.

The sample taken for sequencing was CD4+ T cells sorted from blood. Source of these receptors: a young woman in good health. Each CDR3 is given with its conserved first and last residue. The D gene is left open where the match is weak. Clone size is stated in some rows and not others, as once, few, many or a class when expanded.

v_call	j_call	d_call	clone_size	cdr3_nt	cdr3_aa
TRBV20-1	TRBJ2-7	NA	few	TGCAGTGCTACCCCGATGGGGGGATCTCCCTACGAGCAGTACTTC	CSATPMGGSPYEQYF
TRBV12-3/TRBV12-4	TRBJ2-7	TRBD2	NA	TGTGCCAGCAGTTTAGGAGCTAGCGGGAGGTTCCCCTACGAGCAGTACTTC	CASSLGASGRFPYEQYF
TRBV10-1	TRBJ2-3	NA	few	TGCGCCAGCAGTGCACAGGCGCAAACTAGCACAGATACGCAGTATTTT	CASSAQAQTSTDTQYF
TRBV15	TRBJ2-5	NA	NA	TGTGCCACCAGCGGTATCCCGGGGCCCCTAGAGACCCAGTACTTC	CATSGIPGPLETQYF
TRBV6-5	TRBJ2-7	TRBD2	few	TGTGCCAGCAGTTACTCTGGTGGTACTAGCGGATTCTCCTACGAGCAGTACTTC	CASSYSGGTSGFSYEQYF
TRBV5-6	TRBJ1-1	TRBD1	few	TGTGCCAGCAGCCCCAGGACAGGGGCTAAGAACACTGAAGCTTTCTTT	CASSPRTGAKNTEAFF
TRBV6-2/TRBV6-3	TRBJ2-7	NA	few	TGTGCCAGCAACCCCCACGGTAGGGCGTCCTACGAGCAGTACTTC	CASNPHGRASYEQYF
TRBV5-1	TRBJ1-2	NA	NA	TGCGCCAGCGGCAGCTTACAGGGAAACTATGGCTACACCTTC	CASGSLQGNYGYTF
TRBV12-3/TRBV12-4	TRBJ2-1	TRBD2	NA	TGTGCCAGCAGTCCTCGACTAGCGGGAGGATACAATGAGCAGTTCTTC	CASSPRLAGGYNEQFF
TRBV21-1	TRBJ1-6	NA	NA	TGTGCCAGCAGTAACCCCAGCCGGGACAGTAATTCACCCCTCCACTTT	CASSNPSRDSNSPLHF
TRBV4-1	TRBJ2-2	NA	NA	TGCGCCAGCAGCCAGAGGCAGGGTGGCGGGGAGCTGTTTTTT	CASSQRQGGGELFF
TRBV24-1	TRBJ2-1	TRBD2	NA	TGTGCCACCAGTGATCCGCTTGGGGGGGTGGAGCAGTTCTTC	CATSDPLGGVEQFF
TRBV4-2	TRBJ2-1	TRBD2	few	TGTGCCAGCAGCTTTGATCTAGCGGGGGGGCGTAATGAGCAGTTCTTC	CASSFDLAGGRNEQFF
TRBV7-9	TRBJ1-1	NA	few	TGTGCCAGCAGCCAAACCCTAGGTTTGACTGAAGCTTTCTTT	CASSQTLGLTEAFF
TRBV3-1	TRBJ2-2	NA	few	TGTGCCAGCAGCCAAGTGACTCGCACCGGGGAGCTGTTTTTT	CASSQVTRTGELFF
TRBV5-1	TRBJ2-5	NA	NA	TGCGCCAGCCATCCAGGAAACTCCCAAGAGACCCAGTACTTC	CASHPGNSQETQYF
TRBV20-1	TRBJ2-1	TRBD1	few	TGCAGTGCTAACACCGGGACAGCCTACAATGAGCAGTTCTTC	CSANTGTAYNEQFF
TRBV6-5	TRBJ2-6	TRBD1	NA	TGTGCCAGCAGTTCCGGGACAGGGACTGGGGCCAACGTCCTGACTTTC	CASSSGTGTGANVLTF
TRBV28	TRBJ2-5	NA	NA	TGTGCCAGCAGTTTAAACCGGGCTCCAGAGACCCAGTACTTC	CASSLNRAPETQYF
TRBV11-1	TRBJ1-2	NA	few	TGTGCCAGCAGCTTAGTGGCAGGGGATGGCTACACCTTC	CASSLVAGDGYTF
TRBV28	TRBJ2-7	NA	few	TGTGCCAGCAGGCGGGACCCTCAACCCTACGAGCAGTACTTC	CASRRDPQPYEQYF
TRBV18	TRBJ2-6	TRBD2	NA	TGTGCCAGCTCCCCGGGACTAGCGGTCTCCGGGGCCAACGTCCTGACTTTC	CASSPGLAVSGANVLTF
TRBV28	TRBJ1-1	NA	few	TGTGCCAGCAGTTCGACAGAAACTCGGGCTTTCTTT	CASSSTETRAFF
TRBV6-2/TRBV6-3	TRBJ2-7	NA	few	TGTGCCAGCAGTTACGTCCTCCGGGTGTACGAGCAGTACTTC	CASSYVLRVYEQYF
TRBV5-1	TRBJ1-4	NA	few	TGCGCCAGCAGCTTGGGACACACAACTAATGAAAAACTGTTTTTT	CASSLGHTTNEKLFF
TRBV28	TRBJ2-1	NA	few	TGTGCCAGCAGGCAACTACAGGTCTTC	CASRQLQVF
TRBV5-1	TRBJ2-2	NA	NA	TGCGCCAGCAGCTTGTCCCTAGCGAACACCGGGGAGCTGTTTTTT	CASSLSLANTGELFF
TRBV5-1	TRBJ2-5	TRBD2	NA	TGCGCCAGCAGCCCCCGAGCCGGGGAGGGTCAAGTGAAGACCCAGTACTTC	CASSPRAGEGQVKTQYF
TRBV3-1	TRBJ2-1	TRBD2	NA	TGTGCCAGCAGCCATAGGGCTAGCGGGAGTAGAGATGAGCAGTTCTTC	CASSHRASGSRDEQFF
TRBV12-3/TRBV12-4	TRBJ2-6	NA	many	TGTGCCAGCACCACCATGGACTTCAGCTCTGGGGCCAACGTCCTGACTTTC	CASTTMDFSSGANVLTF
TRBV18	TRBJ2-1	TRBD2	many	TGTGCCAGCTCACCAGGGGTTAGCGGGAGTGGTGAGCAGTTCTTC	CASSPGVSGSGEQFF
TRBV10-1	TRBJ2-3	TRBD2	many	TGCGCCAGCTCCCTAGCGGGGGTGACAGATACGCAGTATTTT	CASSLAGVTDTQYF
TRBV20-1	TRBJ2-2	NA	NA	TGCAGTGCTGGAAAGACCGGGGAGCTGTTTTTT	CSAGKTGELFF
TRBV20-1	TRBJ2-3	TRBD2	NA	TGCAGTGCACCTTTAGCGGGGGGCACAGATACGCAGTATTTT	CSAPLAGGTDTQYF
TRBV7-2	TRBJ2-3	TRBD2	NA	TGTGCCAGCAGCTTAGCGGGTTGGGCTAGCGGGGGGTCTGGTACGCAGTATTTT	CASSLAGWASGGSGTQYF
TRBV5-1	TRBJ2-7	TRBD2	few	TGCGCCAGCAGCTACCTAGCGGGAGCTTCCTACGAGCAGTACTTC	CASSYLAGASYEQYF
TRBV6-1	TRBJ1-1	NA	NA	TGTGCCAGCGGGCGAGGGGGACAGAACACTGAAGCTTTCTTT	CASGRGGQNTEAFF
TRBV5-1	TRBJ1-1	NA	few	TGCGCCAGCAGCTTGGCCGCGCAGGTGAACACTGAAGCTTTCTTT	CASSLAAQVNTEAFF
TRBV2	TRBJ2-7	NA	NA	TGTGCCAGCAGTGAAGTTCTGCCCTACGAGCAGTACTTC	CASSEVLPYEQYF
TRBV12-3/TRBV12-4	TRBJ2-7	TRBD2	NA	TGTGCCAGCAGTTATACTAGCGGGAGAGGCCAGCAGTACTTC	CASSYTSGRGQQYF
TRBV4-2	TRBJ2-5	NA	few	TGTGCCAGCAGCCAAGATTGGGGAAAGGAGACCCAGTACTTC	CASSQDWGKETQYF
TRBV5-1	TRBJ2-3	NA	few	TGCGCCAGCAGCCAATTGGGGGCTGTGACAGATACGCAGTATTTT	CASSQLGAVTDTQYF
TRBV7-2	TRBJ2-7	TRBD2	few	TGTGCCAGCAGCTGGGGACTAGCGGGAATCGAGCAGTACTTC	CASSWGLAGIEQYF
TRBV7-9	TRBJ1-2	TRBD1	NA	TGTGCCAGCAGCACTCAGACAGGGTATTTTTCCTATGGCTACACCTTC	CASSTQTGYFSYGYTF
TRBV12-3/TRBV12-4	TRBJ2-1	TRBD2	NA	TGTGCCAGCAGTTTCGGCGGGAGAACGAATGAGCAGTTCTTC	CASSFGGRTNEQFF
TRBV20-1	TRBJ2-1	TRBD1	NA	TGCAGTGCTAGAGTTCGGGGGAGCGGGACAGGGAATGAGCAGTTCTTC	CSARVRGSGTGNEQFF
TRBV7-7	TRBJ2-5	NA	few	TGTGCCAGCAGCCAGACTAATGGCCAAGAGACCCAGTACTTC	CASSQTNGQETQYF
TRBV10-2	TRBJ2-2	NA	few	TGCGCCAGCAGCGCTCGGGGCCTCAACACCGGGGAGCTGTTTTTT	CASSARGLNTGELFF
TRBV12-3/TRBV12-4	TRBJ2-1	NA	NA	TGTGCCAGCAGCTACGAACCCGGGAGCTATGAGCAGTTCTTC	CASSYEPGSYEQFF
TRBV2	TRBJ1-6	NA	few	TGTGCCAGCAGTGAATCAAATGGTTCACCCCTCCACTTT	CASSESNGSPLHF
TRBV2	TRBJ2-1	NA	NA	TGTGCCAGCAGCCGGGACGGCACCAAGAGGGTCTACAATGAGCAGTTCTTC	CASSRDGTKRVYNEQFF
TRBV5-5	TRBJ2-1	TRBD1	NA	TGTGCCAGCAGCTTGGCCCAAGACAGGGGGATTTGGAATGAGCAGTTCTTC	CASSLAQDRGIWNEQFF
TRBV10-3	TRBJ2-3	NA	few	TGTGCCATCAGGAGGGCGGAGATCACAGATACGCAGTATTTT	CAIRRAEITDTQYF
TRBV5-5	TRBJ1-6	NA	NA	TGTGCCAGCACCCCGGAGCCATTCTCACCCCTCCACTTT	CASTPEPFSPLHF
TRBV7-7	TRBJ2-3	NA	few	TGTGCCAGCAGCTTCTTGGGGGGCGCAGATACGCAGTATTTT	CASSFLGGADTQYF
TRBV28	TRBJ1-2	TRBD1	NA	TGTGCCAGCAGTTCGTGGGACAGCCGTGACGAGTATGGCTACACCTTC	CASSSWDSRDEYGYTF
TRBV9	TRBJ2-3	NA	NA	TGTGCCAGCAGCGTAGCTCGGGGTCAGAGAGCAGATACGCAGTATTTT	CASSVARGQRADTQYF